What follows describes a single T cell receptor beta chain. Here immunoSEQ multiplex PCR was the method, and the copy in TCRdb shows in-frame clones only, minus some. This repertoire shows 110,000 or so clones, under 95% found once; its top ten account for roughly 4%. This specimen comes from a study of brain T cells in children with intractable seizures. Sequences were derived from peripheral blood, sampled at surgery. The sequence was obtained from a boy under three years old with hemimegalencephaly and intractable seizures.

The CDR3 coding sequence is TGCGCCAGCAGCTTGGCGGGGGATTCCGGCTACACCTTC. It is translated as CASSLAGDSGYTF. The V call is TRBV5-1, the J call TRBJ1-2; a weak D match, TRBD1 (5 bases). This CDR3 is built from 13 residues. Deletions cut 0 bases from V and 8 bases from J, with 11 bases between. Germline CDR1 is SGHRS and CDR2 is YFSETQ.